This T cell receptor beta chain was retrieved from a study of cytomegalovirus exposure and HLA in healthy donors. General study findings and limits: Other equally common chains were less clonally expanded than HLA-associated TCR beta chains, a later analysis showed. The study put 150 or so TCR beta chains on its list as cytomegalovirus-associated. Being indistinguishable, some V segments were excluded, TRBV6-2 and TRBV6-3 among them.

On this clone: Its antigen is undetermined.

60 Vbeta and 13 Jbeta primers were used in PCR. Generated by immunoSEQ multiplex PCR, the TCRdb table keeps only in-frame clones and is missing some. The repertoire has some 120,000 clones, about four fifths of them found once; the top ten carry around 3%. V shed 10 bases and J 7 bases; nucleotides not matched to a gene: 8. This CDR3 region has 14 residues. In germline, CDR1 is SNHLY, CDR2 FYNNEI. The chain employs TRBV2 and TRBJ2-1; TRBD2 matches at 12 bases. The sample comprised PBMCs. This clonotype was obtained from a woman under 30 in good health and CMV-seropositive. This CDR3 reads CATKTSGRANEQFF. The CDR3 coding sequence is TGTGCCACCAAGACTAGCGGGAGAGCTAATGAGCAGTTCTTC.